This T cell receptor (beta chain) is drawn from a study of patients and donors after allogeneic stem cell transplantation. Only one count was recorded for this clonotype. TCRdb reanalysed the RT-PCR reads using MiXCR and keeps one entry per CDR3 protein. The sample holds hundreds of thousands of distinct CDR3 sequences, roughly 16% seen once. The clonotype was recovered from a human donor who was either an allogeneic HSCT recipient or a stem cell or donor lymphocyte infusion donor (not recorded which). It is not recorded whose cells these are; they may come from a transplant donor. The sample comprised blood, either unsorted or a sorted T cell fraction (not recorded which).

The CDR3 DNA is TGCAGCGTTGAAGGACCATCCTACACCTTC. The encoded protein is CSVEGPSYTF. V and J are TRBV29-1 and TRBJ1-2; D not resolved. The CDR3 sequence is 10 residues long. CDR1 and CDR2 (germline): SQVTM, ANQGSEA. Trimming stripped 1 base from V and 10 bases from J, with 7 bases between.